This is a list of T cell receptor beta chains from one sample in a study of T-cell memory formation after mild COVID-19. In TCRdb, the 5' RACE reads were re-called with MiXCR into one record per CDR3 protein. The sample comprises tens of thousands of distinct CDR3 sequences, 7.3% of which are singletons, and roughly 1.4% rests with the top ten. Specimen: PBMCs or a T cell subset sorted from them (not recorded which). These receptors originate from a man between 18 and 29 years old who had mild COVID-19 (a few samples of this study predate the infection). Cell type and time point are not known. Each CDR3 is given with its conserved first and last residue. The D gene is left open where the match is weak. Expanded clones get a size class; other rows say once, few or many, or leave the size out.

TRBD1 16 TRBJ1-2 TRBV6-5 few CASRSAGTGVGVGYTF TGTGCCAGCAGATCCGCCGGGACAGGGGTCGGGGTAGGCTACACCTTC
- 14 TRBJ1-1 TRBV10-3 - CAIRERQENTEAFF TGTGCCATCAGAGAACGTCAGGAGAACACTGAAGCTTTCTTT
TRBD1 13 TRBJ2-1 TRBV20-1 many CSASGTGGTEQFF TGCAGTGCTAGTGGGACAGGGGGCACTGAGCAGTTCTTC
TRBD1 14 TRBJ2-3 TRBV7-2 - CASSLGGGLDTQYF TGTGCCAGCAGCTTAGGAGGGGGCTTAGATACGCAGTATTTT
TRBD1 16 TRBJ2-3 TRBV5-1 - CASSARTGNIADTQYF TGCGCCAGCAGCGCTAGGACAGGGAATATCGCAGATACGCAGTATTTT
- 15 TRBJ2-7 TRBV7-9 - CASSPKARLGSEQYF TGTGCCAGCAGCCCCAAGGCCAGGCTTGGTTCCGAGCAGTACTTC
- 10 TRBJ2-3 TRBV6-6 - CATGADTQYF TGTGCCACAGGGGCAGATACGCAGTATTTT
- 13 TRBJ2-1 TRBV7-2 many CASSLGQSNEQFF TGTGCCAGCAGCTTAGGACAGAGCAATGAGCAGTTCTTC
- 15 TRBJ2-1 TRBV12-3/TRBV12-4 - CASSPGRPRVSEQFF TGTGCCAGCAGTCCTGGCCGCCCTCGGGTTAGTGAGCAGTTCTTC
- 14 TRBJ2-1 TRBV7-8 many CASSLRGPGNEQFF TGTGCCAGCAGCTTACGAGGGCCGGGCAATGAGCAGTTCTTC
- 14 TRBJ1-4 TRBV7-8 - CASSLKGDNEKLFF TGTGCCAGCAGCTTGAAGGGTGATAATGAAAAACTGTTTTTT
- 15 TRBJ1-2 TRBV20-1 - CSAQDSTGPLGGYTF TGCAGTGCCCAAGACTCGACAGGTCCCTTGGGAGGCTACACCTTC
- 16 TRBJ2-1 TRBV7-2 few CASSLLGTRSYNEQFF TGTGCCAGCAGCTTATTAGGGACTCGTTCCTACAATGAGCAGTTCTTC
- 12 TRBJ2-3 TRBV7-9 many CASSLASDTQYF TGTGCCAGCAGCTTAGCCTCCGATACGCAGTATTTT
- 14 TRBJ2-3 TRBV12-3/TRBV12-4 many CASSFMGSVDTQYF TGTGCCAGCAGTTTTATGGGGTCGGTAGATACGCAGTATTTT
- 14 TRBJ2-1 TRBV15 few CATSRDLDGNEQFF TGTGCCACCAGCAGAGATCTGGACGGGAATGAGCAGTTCTTC
TRBD1 16 TRBJ2-4 TRBV5-5 few CASSLDRGNIDDIQYF TGTGCCAGCAGTCTGGACAGGGGGAATATTGACGACATTCAGTACTTC
TRBD1 15 TRBJ2-7 TRBV7-8 - CASSLGTGPLGEQYF TGTGCCAGCAGCCTCGGGACAGGACCCCTCGGCGAGCAGTACTTC
TRBD1 13 TRBJ2-5 TRBV5-1 - CASSEQGGETQYF TGCGCCAGCAGCGAACAGGGGGGAGAGACCCAGTACTTC
- 14 TRBJ1-2 TRBV12-3/TRBV12-4 - CASRPTGSNYGYTF TGTGCCAGCAGGCCAACAGGGTCTAACTATGGCTACACCTTC
- 16 TRBJ2-2 TRBV7-2 few CASSLVSRGGTGELFF TGTGCCAGCAGCTTAGTTTCCAGGGGTGGCACCGGGGAGCTGTTTTTT
- 17 TRBJ2-5 TRBV28 many CASSPLRFRGAQETQYF TGTGCCAGCAGTCCCCTGAGGTTCAGGGGGGCCCAAGAGACCCAGTACTTC
- 16 TRBJ2-1 TRBV12-3/TRBV12-4 - CASSSRGAVGANEQFF TGTGCCAGCAGTAGCAGGGGGGCTGTCGGGGCCAATGAGCAGTTCTTC
- 12 TRBJ1-1 TRBV30 - CAWAGMYTEAFF TGTGCCTGGGCAGGGATGTACACTGAAGCTTTCTTT
- 14 TRBJ1-1 TRBV9 few CASSVAVSNTEAFF TGTGCCAGCAGCGTAGCGGTCTCAAACACTGAAGCTTTCTTT
TRBD2 14 TRBJ2-2 TRBV11-3 few CASRAGPNTGELFF TGTGCCAGCCGAGCGGGGCCGAACACCGGGGAGCTGTTTTTT
TRBD1 14 TRBJ2-4 TRBV5-6 few CASSLVQGAYIQYF TGTGCCAGCAGCTTGGTCCAGGGGGCGTACATTCAGTACTTC
- 14 TRBJ2-5 TRBV7-2 - CASSLPGFRETQYF TGTGCCAGCAGCTTACCGGGGTTTCGAGAGACCCAGTACTTC
- 14 TRBJ2-4 TRBV28 - CASSPRPRQTSWYF TGTGCCAGCAGCCCGAGGCCGAGACAAACGTCTTGGTACTTC
TRBD1 13 TRBJ1-2 TRBV29-1 few CSVEGQGTGGYTF TGCAGCGTGGAGGGACAGGGGACTGGCGGCTACACCTTC
- 14 TRBJ1-6 TRBV5-4 many CASSSQVGHSPLHF TGTGCCAGCAGTTCTCAGGTGGGACATTCACCCCTCCACTTT
TRBD1 15 TRBJ1-2 TRBV7-2 - CASSSPGQGYYGYTF TGTGCCAGCAGCTCTCCGGGACAGGGGTACTATGGCTACACCTTC
- 13 TRBJ2-2 TRBV9 many CASSVLETGELFF TGTGCCAGCAGCGTCTTGGAGACCGGGGAGCTGTTTTTT
- 15 TRBJ2-7 TRBV7-9 - CASSSGRGSIHEQYF TGTGCCAGCAGCTCAGGCCGCGGGTCAATCCACGAGCAGTACTTC
- 14 TRBJ1-5 TRBV29-1 few CSVAETGKDQPQHF TGCAGCGTTGCTGAGACAGGAAAAGATCAGCCCCAGCATTTT
- 15 TRBJ2-1 TRBV12-3/TRBV12-4 - CASSLDPSSYNEQFF TGTGCCAGCAGCCTGGACCCGAGCTCCTACAATGAGCAGTTCTTC
- 17 TRBJ1-1 TRBV20-1 few CSARAGFASGVSTEAFF TGCAGTGCTAGAGCGGGGTTCGCTTCAGGGGTGAGCACTGAAGCTTTCTTT
- 13 TRBJ2-7 TRBV7-9 - CASSTGRSYEQYF TGTGCCAGCAGCACGGGACGGAGCTACGAGCAGTACTTC
TRBD2 15 TRBJ2-3 TRBV7-2 few CASSLAPGGGTAQYF TGTGCCAGCAGCTTAGCCCCCGGGGGGGGGACGGCGCAGTATTTT
TRBD2 12 TRBJ2-1 TRBV6-2/TRBV6-3 - CASSFDSGEQFF TGTGCCAGCAGTTTCGATAGCGGGGAGCAGTTCTTC
- 16 TRBJ2-3 TRBV4-3 few CASSQEGLGVTDTQYF TGCGCCAGCAGCCAAGAAGGGTTAGGAGTCACAGATACGCAGTATTTT
- 11 TRBJ1-1 TRBV2 - CASSDTGEAFF TGTGCCAGCAGTGATACGGGGGAAGCTTTCTTT